The 10 T cell receptor beta chains listed next were all sequenced from one sample in a study of cytomegalovirus exposure and HLA in healthy donors. Use of 60 Vbeta and 13 Jbeta primers characterized the PCR. TCRdb's copy holds only in-frame clones and misses some; the assay was immunoSEQ multiplex PCR. Of about 140,000 clones listed, more than 65% are singletons. The material sequenced was PBMCs. Source of these receptors: a woman aged 25 to 45 in good health and CMV-seronegative.

The chain combines TRBV4-2 with TRBJ1-5; 9 nucleotides line up with TRBD1. CDR1 and CDR2 (germline): LGHNA, YNFKEQ. Losses at the gene ends were 3 bases for V and 2 bases for J; bases not matched to a gene: 5. The CDR3 totals 16 residues. CDR3 amino acids: CASSQGQGAGNQPQHF. CDR3 sequence (DNA): TGTGCCAGCAGCCAGGGACAGGGCGCGGGCAATCAGCCCCAGCATTTT.

V is TRBV10-2 and J is TRBJ2-7; 10 bases map to TRBD1. With V trimmed by 6 bases and J by 2 bases, 4 bases remained unmatched. CDR3 length equals 14 residues. Germline assignment: CDR1 WSHSY and CDR2 SAAADI. The DNA for the CDR3 is TGCGCCAGCAGCGGACAGGGGGTCGCCTACGAGCAGTACGTC. Translated: CASSGQGVAYEQYV.

This clone was found a few times. This chain links TRBV11-3 with TRBJ2-7; 8 nucleotides align to TRBD2. The CDR3 sequence is 17 residues long. Germline values: CDR1 SGHNT, CDR2 YENEEA. V shed 5 bases and J 5 bases; nucleotides not matched to a gene: 17. CDR3 bases: TGTGCCAGCAGCCCCGGAGGAGTACGGGAGGGCCGCGACGAGCAGTACTTC. Amino acids: CASSPGGVREGRDEQYF.

This clone was counted once. The chain has TRBV19 and TRBJ2-7; 11 nucleotides align to TRBD2. Trimming removed 4 bases from V and 6 bases from J; junction bases left unmatched: 11. This CDR3 is 16 amino acids long. From germline, CDR1 is LNHDA and CDR2 SQIVND (reference sequence). The CDR3 nucleotides are TGTGCCAGTAGTACAACGCCACTAGCGGGAGCGGGCGAGCAGTACTTC. It encodes CASSTTPLAGAGEQYF. The whole variable domain, filled in from reference TRBV19 and TRBJ2-7, reads DGGITQSPKYLFRKEGQNVTLSCEQNLNHDAMYWYRQDPGQGLRLIYYSQIVNDFQKGDIAEGYSVSREKKESFPLTVTSAQKNPTAFYLCASSTTPLAGAGEQYFGPGTRLTVT.

V and J are TRBV27 and TRBJ2-5; possible D gene TRBD2, 6 bases. V lost 8 bases to trimming and J lost 4 bases, with 8 bases between them. The CDR3 has 11 residues. Looked up from germline, CDR1 is MNHEY and CDR2 is SMNVEV (reference sequence). CDR3 region: CASGGTETQYF. The DNA for the CDR3 is TGTGCCAGCGGAGGGACAGAGACCCAGTACTTC.

The chain combines TRBV5-1 with TRBJ1-5, with D uncertain. The V end lost 0 bases, the J end lost 1 base, and 11 bases lay between the germline ends. The CDR3 runs 16 residues. Germline values: CDR1 SGHRS, CDR2 YFSETQ. CDR3 DNA: TGCGCCAGCAGCTTGGAAGGGAGTGCAAGCAATCAGCCCCAGCATTTT. The encoded protein is CASSLEGSASNQPQHF.

J is TRBJ1-5 and V is TRBV28; 9 bases align to TRBD1. With V trimmed by 6 bases and J by 2 bases, 5 bases remained unmatched. Germline CDR1 MDHEN, CDR2 SYDVKM. The CDR3 loop spans 15 amino acids. CDR3 protein: CASSSGQGGNQPQHF. CDR3 sequence (DNA): TGTGCCAGCAGCTCGGGACAGGGCGGCAATCAGCCCCAGCATTTT.

The V gene is TRBV7-2, the J gene TRBJ2-2; maybe TRBD1 (5 bases). Germline values: CDR1 SGHTA, CDR2 FQGNSA. The CDR3 is made up of 14 amino acids. V was cut by 5 bases and J by 2 bases, with 9 bases left in between. The CDR3 here is CASSLGLNTGELFF. DNA for the CDR3: TGTGCCAGCAGCCTGGGGCTTAACACCGGGGAGCTGTTTTTT.

The chain recombines TRBV16 with TRBJ1-2; TRBD1 matches 7 bases. The CDR3 sequence is 15 residues long. The J segment lost 2 bases and the V segment lost 3 bases, leaving 6 bases of the junction unmatched. CDR1 is KGHSY and CDR2 is FQNENV in the germline V gene. CDR3 in amino acids: CASSHQGESNYGYTF. The CDR3 nucleotides read TGTGCCAGCAGCCACCAGGGGGAGAGCAACTATGGCTACACCTTC.

This chain uses TRBV7-2 with TRBJ2-7; 7 nucleotides match TRBD1. The junction had 8 bases not matched to a gene; V was cut back by 2 bases and J by 4 bases. CDR1 and CDR2 (germline): SGHTA, FQGNSA. This CDR3 is built from 15 residues. The CDR3 DNA reads TGTGCCAGCAGCTTACAGGGGGATCTGGGTTACGAGCAGTACGTC. Its translation: CASSLQGDLGYEQYV.